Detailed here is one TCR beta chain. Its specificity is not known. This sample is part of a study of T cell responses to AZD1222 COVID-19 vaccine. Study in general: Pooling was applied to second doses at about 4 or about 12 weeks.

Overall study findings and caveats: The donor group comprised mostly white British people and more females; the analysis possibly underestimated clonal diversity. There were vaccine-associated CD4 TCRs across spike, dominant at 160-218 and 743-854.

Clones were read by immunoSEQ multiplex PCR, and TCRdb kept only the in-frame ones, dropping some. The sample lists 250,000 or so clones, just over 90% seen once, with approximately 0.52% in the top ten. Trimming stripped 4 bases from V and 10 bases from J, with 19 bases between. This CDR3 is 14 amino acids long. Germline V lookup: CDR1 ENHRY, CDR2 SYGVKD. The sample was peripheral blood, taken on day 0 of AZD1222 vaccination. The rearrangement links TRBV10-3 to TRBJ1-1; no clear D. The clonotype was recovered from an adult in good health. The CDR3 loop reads CAISVSTPRSPAFF. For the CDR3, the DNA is TGTGCCATCAGTGTTTCGACACCACGGTCCCCAGCTTTCTTT.